This TCR beta chain was obtained from a study of T cell changes during pregnancy in multiple sclerosis. Measured with immunoSEQ multiplex PCR; TCRdb has only the in-frame clones, and not every one. The sample lists under 60,000 clones, about nine tenths occurring once. The ends lost 2 bases at V and 0 bases at J; junction bases unmatched: 6. Germline V gene sequence: CDR1 MNHEY, CDR2 SVGAGI. The CDR3 is 16 amino acids. This sample comprised CD4+ T cells from peripheral blood mononuclear cells, obtained after pregnancy. This clonotype originated in a female donor with multiple sclerosis, enrolled in a pregnancy study. J is TRBJ2-7 and V is TRBV6-5; 8 bases fit TRBD1. The CDR3 nucleotides read TGTGCCAGCAGTTACCTTCCGACAGGGGCCTCCTACGAGCAGTACTTC. Protein product: CASSYLPTGASYEQYF.